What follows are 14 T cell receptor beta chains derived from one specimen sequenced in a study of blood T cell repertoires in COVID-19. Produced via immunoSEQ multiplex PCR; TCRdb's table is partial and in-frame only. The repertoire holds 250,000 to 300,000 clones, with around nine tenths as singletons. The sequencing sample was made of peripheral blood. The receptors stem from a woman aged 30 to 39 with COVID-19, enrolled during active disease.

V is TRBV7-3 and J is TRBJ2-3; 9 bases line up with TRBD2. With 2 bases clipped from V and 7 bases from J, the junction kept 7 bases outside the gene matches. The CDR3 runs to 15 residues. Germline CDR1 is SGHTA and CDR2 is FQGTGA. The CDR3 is CASSLAGGPLNTQYF. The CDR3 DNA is TGTGCCAGCAGCTTAGCGGGAGGGCCCTTAAATACGCAGTATTTT.

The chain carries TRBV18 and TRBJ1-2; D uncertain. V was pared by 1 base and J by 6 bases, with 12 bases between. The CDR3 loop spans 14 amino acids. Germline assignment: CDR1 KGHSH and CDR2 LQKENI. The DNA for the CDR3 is TGTGCCAGCTCACCACTTTTAAGGGAGAATGGCTACACCTTC. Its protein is CASSPLLRENGYTF.

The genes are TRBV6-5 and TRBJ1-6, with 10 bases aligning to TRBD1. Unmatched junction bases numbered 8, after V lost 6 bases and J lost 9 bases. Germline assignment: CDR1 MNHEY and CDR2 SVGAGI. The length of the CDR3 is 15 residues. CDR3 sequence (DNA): TGTGCCAGCAGCAATTCCGGGACAGGGGCTTCACCCCTCCACTTT. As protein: CASSNSGTGASPLHF.

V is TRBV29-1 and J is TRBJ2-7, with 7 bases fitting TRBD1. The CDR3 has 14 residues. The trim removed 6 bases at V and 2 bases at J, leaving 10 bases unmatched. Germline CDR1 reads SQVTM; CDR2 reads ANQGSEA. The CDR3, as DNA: TGCAGCGTCGCCTTTGACAGGGTACCCTACGAGCAGTACTTC. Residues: CSVAFDRVPYEQYF.

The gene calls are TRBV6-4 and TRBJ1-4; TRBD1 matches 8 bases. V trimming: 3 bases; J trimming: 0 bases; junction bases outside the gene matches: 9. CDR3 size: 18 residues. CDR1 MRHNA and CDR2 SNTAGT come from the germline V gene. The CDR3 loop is CASSELHQGASTNEKLFF. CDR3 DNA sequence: TGTGCCAGCAGTGAGCTTCACCAGGGGGCTTCAACTAATGAAAAACTGTTTTTT.

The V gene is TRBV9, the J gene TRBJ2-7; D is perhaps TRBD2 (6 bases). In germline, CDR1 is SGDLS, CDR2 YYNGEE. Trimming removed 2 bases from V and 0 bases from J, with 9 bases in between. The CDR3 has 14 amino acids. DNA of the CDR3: TGTGCCAGCAGCGTGGCTAGCGCCTCCTACGAGCAGTACTTC. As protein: CASSVASASYEQYF.

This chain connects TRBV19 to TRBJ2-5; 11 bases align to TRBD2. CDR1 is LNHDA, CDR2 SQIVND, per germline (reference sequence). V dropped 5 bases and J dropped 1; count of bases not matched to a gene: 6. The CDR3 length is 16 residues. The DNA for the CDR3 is TGTGCCAGTAGTTTTTACGGGACTAGCGGCCAAGAGACCCAGTACTTC. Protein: CASSFYGTSGQETQYF. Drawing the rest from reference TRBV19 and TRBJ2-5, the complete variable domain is DGGITQSPKYLFRKEGQNVTLSCEQNLNHDAMYWYRQDPGQGLRLIYYSQIVNDFQKGDIAEGYSVSREKKESFPLTVTSAQKNPTAFYLCASSFYGTSGQETQYFGPGTRLLVL.

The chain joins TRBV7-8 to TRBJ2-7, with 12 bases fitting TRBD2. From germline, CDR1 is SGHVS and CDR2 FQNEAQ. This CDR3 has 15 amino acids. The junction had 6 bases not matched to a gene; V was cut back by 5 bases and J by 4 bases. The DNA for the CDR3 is TGTGCCAGCAGCCAAGGGACTAGCGGGTTTTACGAGCAGTACTTC. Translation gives CASSQGTSGFYEQYF. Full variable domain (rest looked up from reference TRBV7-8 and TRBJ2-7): GAGVSQSPRYKVAKRGQDVALRCDPISGHVSLFWYQQALGQGPEFLTYFQNEAQLDKSGLPSDRFFAERPEGSVSTLKIQRTQQEDSAVYLCASSQGTSGFYEQYFGPGTRLTVT.

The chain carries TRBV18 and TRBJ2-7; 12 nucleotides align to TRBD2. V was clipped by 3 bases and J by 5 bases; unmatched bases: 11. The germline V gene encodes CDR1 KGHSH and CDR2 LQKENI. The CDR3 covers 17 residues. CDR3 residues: CASSPLDPSGRGDEQYF. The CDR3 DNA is TGTGCCAGCTCACCTCTAGATCCTAGCGGGAGGGGCGACGAGCAGTACTTC. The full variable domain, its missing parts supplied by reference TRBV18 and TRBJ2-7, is NAGVMQNPRHLVRRRGQEARLRCSPMKGHSHVYWYRQLPEEGLKFMVYLQKENIIDESGMPKERFSAEFPKEGPSILRIQQVVRGDSAAYFCASSPLDPSGRGDEQYFGPGTRLTVT.

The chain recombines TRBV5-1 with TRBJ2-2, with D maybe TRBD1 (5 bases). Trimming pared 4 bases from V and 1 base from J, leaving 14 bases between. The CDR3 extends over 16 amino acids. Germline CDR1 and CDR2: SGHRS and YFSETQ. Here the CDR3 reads CASSPTGIRNTGELFF. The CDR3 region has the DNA TGCGCCAGCAGCCCTACAGGAATAAGGAACACCGGGGAGCTGTTTTTT.

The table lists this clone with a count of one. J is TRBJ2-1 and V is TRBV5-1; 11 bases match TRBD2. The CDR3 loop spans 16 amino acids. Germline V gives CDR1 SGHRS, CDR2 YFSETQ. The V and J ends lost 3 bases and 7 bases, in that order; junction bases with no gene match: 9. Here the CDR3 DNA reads TGCGCCAGCAGCTCCCGCCAGGCTAGCGGGAGGAATGAGCAGTTCTTC. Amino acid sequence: CASSSRQASGRNEQFF.

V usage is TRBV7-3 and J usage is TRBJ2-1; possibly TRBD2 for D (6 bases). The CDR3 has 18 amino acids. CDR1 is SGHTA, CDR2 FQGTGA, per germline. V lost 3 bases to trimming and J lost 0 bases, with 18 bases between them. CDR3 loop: CASSFISGVGSSYNEQFF. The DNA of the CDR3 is TGTGCCAGCAGCTTTATCAGCGGAGTCGGGAGCTCCTACAATGAGCAGTTCTTC.

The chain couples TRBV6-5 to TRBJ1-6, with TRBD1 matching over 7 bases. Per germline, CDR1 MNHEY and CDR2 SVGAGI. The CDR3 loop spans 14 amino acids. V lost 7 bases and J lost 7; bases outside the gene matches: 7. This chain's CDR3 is CASTRTGENSPLHF. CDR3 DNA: TGTGCCAGCACCCGAACAGGGGAAAATTCACCCCTCCACTTT.

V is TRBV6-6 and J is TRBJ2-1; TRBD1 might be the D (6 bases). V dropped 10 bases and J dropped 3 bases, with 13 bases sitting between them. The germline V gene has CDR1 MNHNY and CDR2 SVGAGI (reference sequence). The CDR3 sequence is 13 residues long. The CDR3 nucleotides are TGTGCCACCTCAGGACAGTTCTACAATGAGCAGTTCTTC. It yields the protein CATSGQFYNEQFF.